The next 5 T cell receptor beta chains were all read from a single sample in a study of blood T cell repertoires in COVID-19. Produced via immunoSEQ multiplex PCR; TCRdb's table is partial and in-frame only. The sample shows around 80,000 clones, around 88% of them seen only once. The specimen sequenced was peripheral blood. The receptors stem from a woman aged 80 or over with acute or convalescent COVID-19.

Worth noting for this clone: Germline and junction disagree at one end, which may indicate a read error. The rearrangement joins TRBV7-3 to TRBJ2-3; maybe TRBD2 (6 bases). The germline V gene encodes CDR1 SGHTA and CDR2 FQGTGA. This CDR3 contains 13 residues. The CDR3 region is CASQAGSKDTQYF. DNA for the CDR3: TGTGCCAGCCAGGCGGGGAGCAAAGATACGCAGTATTTT.

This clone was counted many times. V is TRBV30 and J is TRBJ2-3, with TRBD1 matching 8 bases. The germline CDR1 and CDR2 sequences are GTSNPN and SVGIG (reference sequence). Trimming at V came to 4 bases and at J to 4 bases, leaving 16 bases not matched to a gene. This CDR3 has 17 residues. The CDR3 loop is CAWNRRRTGSAADTQYF. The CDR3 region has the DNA TGTGCCTGGAACCGACGGAGGACAGGGAGTGCTGCAGATACGCAGTATTTT. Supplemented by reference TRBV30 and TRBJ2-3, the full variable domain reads SQTIHQWPATLVQPVGSPLSLECTVEGTSNPNLYWYRQAAGRGLQLLFYSVGIGQISSEVPQNLSASRPQDRQFILSSKKLLLSDSGFYLCAWNRRRTGSAADTQYFGPGTRLTVL.

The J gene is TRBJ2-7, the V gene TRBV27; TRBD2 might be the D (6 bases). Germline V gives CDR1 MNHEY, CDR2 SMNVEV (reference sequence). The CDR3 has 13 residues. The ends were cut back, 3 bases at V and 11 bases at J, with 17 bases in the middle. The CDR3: CASSFPTTRPEYF. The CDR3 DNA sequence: TGTGCCAGCAGTTTCCCGACGACTAGGCCCGAGTACTTC.

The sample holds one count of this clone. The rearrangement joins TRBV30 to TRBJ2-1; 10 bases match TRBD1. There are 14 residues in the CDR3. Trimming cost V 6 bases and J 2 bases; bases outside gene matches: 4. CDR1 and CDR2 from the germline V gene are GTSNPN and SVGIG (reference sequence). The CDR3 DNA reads TGTGCCTGCCCTGGGACAGGGGCCTACAATGAGCAGTTCTTC. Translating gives CACPGTGAYNEQFF.

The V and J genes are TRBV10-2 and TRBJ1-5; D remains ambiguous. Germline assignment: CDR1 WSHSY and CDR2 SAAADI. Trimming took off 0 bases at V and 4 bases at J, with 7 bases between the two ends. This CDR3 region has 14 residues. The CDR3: CASSESGGNQPQHF. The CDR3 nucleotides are TGCGCCAGCAGTGAGTCGGGAGGGAATCAGCCCCAGCATTTT.